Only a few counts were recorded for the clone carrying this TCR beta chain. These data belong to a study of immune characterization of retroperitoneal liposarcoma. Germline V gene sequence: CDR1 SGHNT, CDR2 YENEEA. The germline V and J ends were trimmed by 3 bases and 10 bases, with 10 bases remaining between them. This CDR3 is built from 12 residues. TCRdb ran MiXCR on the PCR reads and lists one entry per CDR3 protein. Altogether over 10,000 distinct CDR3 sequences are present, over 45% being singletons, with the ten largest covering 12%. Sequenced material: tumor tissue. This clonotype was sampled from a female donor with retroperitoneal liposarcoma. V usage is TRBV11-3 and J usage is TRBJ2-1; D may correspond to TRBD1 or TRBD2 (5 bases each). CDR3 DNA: TGTGCCAGCAGCTTTGTCGGGGACGAGCAGTTCTTC. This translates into CASSFVGDEQFF.